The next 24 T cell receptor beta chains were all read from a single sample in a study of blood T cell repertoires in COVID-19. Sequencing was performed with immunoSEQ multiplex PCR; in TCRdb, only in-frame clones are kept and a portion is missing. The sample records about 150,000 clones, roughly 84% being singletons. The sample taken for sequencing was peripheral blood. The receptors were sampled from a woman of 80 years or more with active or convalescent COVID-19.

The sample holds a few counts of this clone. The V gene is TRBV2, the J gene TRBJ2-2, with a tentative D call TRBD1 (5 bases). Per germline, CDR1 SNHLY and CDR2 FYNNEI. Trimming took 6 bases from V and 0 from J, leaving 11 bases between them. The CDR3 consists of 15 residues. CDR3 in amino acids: CASRSGFANTGELFF. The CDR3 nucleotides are TGTGCCAGCAGGTCAGGGTTCGCGAACACCGGGGAGCTGTTTTTT. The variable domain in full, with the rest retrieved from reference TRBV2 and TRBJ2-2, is EPEVTQTPSHQVTQMGQEVILRCVPISNHLYFYWYRQILGQKVEFLVSFYNNEISEKSEIFDDQFSVERPDGSNFTLKIRSTKLEDSAMYFCASRSGFANTGELFFGEGSRLTVL.

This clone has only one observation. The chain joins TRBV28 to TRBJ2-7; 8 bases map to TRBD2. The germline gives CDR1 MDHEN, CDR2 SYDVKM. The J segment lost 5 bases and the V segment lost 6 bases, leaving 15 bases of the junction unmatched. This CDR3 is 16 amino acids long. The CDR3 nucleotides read TGTGCCAGCAGGCCCCTATGGCGGGAGGTAATGGACGAGCAGTACTTC. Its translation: CASRPLWREVMDEQYF.

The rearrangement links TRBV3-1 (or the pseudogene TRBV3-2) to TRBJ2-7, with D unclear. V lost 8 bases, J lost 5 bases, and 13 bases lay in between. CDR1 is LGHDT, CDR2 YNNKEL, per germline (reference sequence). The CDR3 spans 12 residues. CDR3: CASRGDMDEQYF. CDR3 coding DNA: TGTGCCAGCCGCGGAGATATGGACGAGCAGTACTTC.

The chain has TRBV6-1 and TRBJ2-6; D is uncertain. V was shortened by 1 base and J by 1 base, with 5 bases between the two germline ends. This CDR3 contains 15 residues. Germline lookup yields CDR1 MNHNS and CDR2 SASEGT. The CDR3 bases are TGTGCCAGCAGTGAAGGTCCTTCTGGGGCCAACGTCCTGACTTTC. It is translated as CASSEGPSGANVLTF.

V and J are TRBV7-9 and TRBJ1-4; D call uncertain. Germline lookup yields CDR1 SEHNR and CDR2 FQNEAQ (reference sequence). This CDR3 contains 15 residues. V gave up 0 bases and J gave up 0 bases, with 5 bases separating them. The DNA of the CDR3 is TGTGCCAGCAGCTTAGCGGGAGCAACTAATGAAAAACTGTTTTTT. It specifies CASSLAGATNEKLFF.

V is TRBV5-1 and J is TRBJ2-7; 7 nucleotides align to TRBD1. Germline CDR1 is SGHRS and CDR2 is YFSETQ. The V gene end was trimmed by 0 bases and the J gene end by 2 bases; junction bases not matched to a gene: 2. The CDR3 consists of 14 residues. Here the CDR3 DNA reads TGCGCCAGCAGCTTGGTGGGACAGACCTACGAGCAGTACTTC. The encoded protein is CASSLVGQTYEQYF.

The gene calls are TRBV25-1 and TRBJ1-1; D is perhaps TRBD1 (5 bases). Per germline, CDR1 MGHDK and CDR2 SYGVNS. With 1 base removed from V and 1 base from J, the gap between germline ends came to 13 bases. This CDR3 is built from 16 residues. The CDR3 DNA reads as TGTGCCAGCAGTGAATTGTCAGGGAGGGCGAACACTGAAGCTTTCTTT. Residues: CASSELSGRANTEAFF.

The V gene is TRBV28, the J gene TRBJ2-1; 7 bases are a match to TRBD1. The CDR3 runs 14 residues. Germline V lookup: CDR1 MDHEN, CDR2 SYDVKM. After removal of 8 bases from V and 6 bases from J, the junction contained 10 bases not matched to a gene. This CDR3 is CASLWGPGGNEQFF. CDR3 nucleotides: TGTGCCAGCTTGTGGGGGCCAGGGGGCAATGAGCAGTTCTTC. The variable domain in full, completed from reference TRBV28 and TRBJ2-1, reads DVKVTQSSRYLVKRTGEKVFLECVQDMDHENMFWYRQDPGLGLRLIYFSYDVKMKEKGDIPEGYSVSREKKERFSLILESASTNQTSMYLCASLWGPGGNEQFFGPGTRLTVL.

In nucleotides, the CDR3 is TGCAGCGTTGTTTCCGACAGGGCAGATGGCTACACCTTC. It yields the protein CSVVSDRADGYTF. This chain joins TRBV29-1 and TRBJ1-2; 7 nucleotides line up with TRBD1. V was clipped by 4 bases and J by 6 bases; unmatched bases: 8. The CDR3 is made up of 13 amino acids. Per germline, CDR1 SQVTM and CDR2 ANQGSEA.

CDR3 amino acids: CASNPRQGMNTEAFF. In DNA form, the CDR3 reads TGTGCCAGCAATCCTAGACAGGGAATGAACACTGAAGCTTTCTTT. The chain combines TRBV28 with TRBJ1-1; 7 bases map to TRBD1. The trim removed 7 bases at V and 0 bases at J, leaving 8 bases unmatched. CDR1 and CDR2 from the germline V gene are MDHEN and SYDVKM. This CDR3 is 15 amino acids long.

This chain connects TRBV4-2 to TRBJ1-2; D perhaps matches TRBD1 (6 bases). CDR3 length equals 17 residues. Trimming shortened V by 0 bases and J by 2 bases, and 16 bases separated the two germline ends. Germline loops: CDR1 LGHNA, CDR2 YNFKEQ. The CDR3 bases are TGTGCCAGCAGCCAAGATTCCGGACAGACCCTAAACTATGGCTACACCTTC. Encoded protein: CASSQDSGQTLNYGYTF.

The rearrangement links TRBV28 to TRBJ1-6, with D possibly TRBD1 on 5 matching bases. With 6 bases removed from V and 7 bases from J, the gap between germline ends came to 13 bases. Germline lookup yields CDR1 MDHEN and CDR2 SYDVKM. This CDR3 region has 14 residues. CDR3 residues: CASSSGTGNSPLHF. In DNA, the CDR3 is TGTGCCAGCAGCTCCGGGACTGGAAATTCACCCCTCCACTTT.

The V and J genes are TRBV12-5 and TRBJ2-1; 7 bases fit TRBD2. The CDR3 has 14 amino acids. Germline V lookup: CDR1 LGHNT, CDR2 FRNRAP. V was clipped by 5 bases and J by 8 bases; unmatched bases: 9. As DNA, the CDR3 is TGTGCTAGTGGTGTAAGCGGGACGGGCCATGAGCAGTTCTTC. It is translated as CASGVSGTGHEQFF.

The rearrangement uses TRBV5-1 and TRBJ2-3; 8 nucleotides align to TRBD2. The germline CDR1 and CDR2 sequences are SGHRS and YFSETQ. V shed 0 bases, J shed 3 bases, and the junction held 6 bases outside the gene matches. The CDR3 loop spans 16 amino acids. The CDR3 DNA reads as TGCGCCAGCAGCTTGGGGAGCGGGAGTGGGACAGATACGCAGTATTTT. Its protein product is CASSLGSGSGTDTQYF.

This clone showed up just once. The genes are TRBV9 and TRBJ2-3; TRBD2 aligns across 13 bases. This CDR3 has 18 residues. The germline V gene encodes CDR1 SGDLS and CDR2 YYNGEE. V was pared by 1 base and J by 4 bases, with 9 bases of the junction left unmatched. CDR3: CASSVTSGRATLPDTQYF. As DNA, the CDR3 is TGTGCCAGCAGCGTAACTAGCGGGAGGGCCACCCTACCAGATACGCAGTATTTT. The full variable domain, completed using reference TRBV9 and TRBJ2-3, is DSGVTQTPKHLITATGQRVTLRCSPRSGDLSVYWYQQSLDQGLQFLIQYYNGEERAKGNILERFSAQQFPDLHSELNLSSLELGDSALYFCASSVTSGRATLPDTQYFGPGTRLTVL.

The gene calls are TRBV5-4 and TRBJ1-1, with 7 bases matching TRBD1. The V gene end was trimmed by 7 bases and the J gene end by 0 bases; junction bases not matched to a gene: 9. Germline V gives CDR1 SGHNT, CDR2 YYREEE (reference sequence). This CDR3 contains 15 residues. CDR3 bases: TGTGCCAGCCGAACAGGGGCTAGGATGAACACTGAAGCTTTCTTT. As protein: CASRTGARMNTEAFF.

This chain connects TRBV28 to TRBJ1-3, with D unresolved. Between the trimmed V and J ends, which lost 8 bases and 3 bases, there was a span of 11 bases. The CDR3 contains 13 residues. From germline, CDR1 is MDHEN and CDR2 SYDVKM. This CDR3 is CASHEAFGNTIYF. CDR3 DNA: TGTGCCAGCCATGAGGCATTTGGAAACACCATATATTTT.

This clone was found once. In DNA, the CDR3 is TGTGCCAGTAGTATCAGGGGGCGTCAAGAGACCCAGTACTTC. Amino acids: CASSIRGRQETQYF. V is TRBV19 and J is TRBJ2-5; 8 bases align to TRBD1. After removal of 3 bases from V and 2 bases from J, the junction contained 2 bases not matched to a gene. CDR1 and CDR2 from the germline V gene are LNHDA and SQIVND (reference sequence). This CDR3 has 14 residues.

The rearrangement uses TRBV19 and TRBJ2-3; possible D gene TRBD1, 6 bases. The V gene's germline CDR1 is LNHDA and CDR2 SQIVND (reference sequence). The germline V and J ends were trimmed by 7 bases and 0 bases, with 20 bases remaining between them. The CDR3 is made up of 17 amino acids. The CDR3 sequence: CASNKLNRASSTDTQYF. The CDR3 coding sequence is TGTGCCAGTAACAAGCTGAACAGGGCCTCTAGCACAGATACGCAGTATTTT.

CDR3 coding DNA: TGTGCCAGCAGCCAAGAAGGGGTGGTGGGGGCGGTCCCCTACGAGCAGTACTTC. It translates to CASSQEGVVGAVPYEQYF. The chain recombines TRBV4-2 with TRBJ2-7, with D tentatively TRBD1 (6 bases). Trimming cost V 0 bases and J 2 bases, with 20 bases left between them. The CDR3 is made up of 18 amino acids. Germline CDR1 and CDR2: LGHNA and YNFKEQ.

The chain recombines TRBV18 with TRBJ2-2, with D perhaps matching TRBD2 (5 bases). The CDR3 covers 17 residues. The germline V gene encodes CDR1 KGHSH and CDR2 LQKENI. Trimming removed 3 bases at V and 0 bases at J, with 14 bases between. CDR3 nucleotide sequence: TGTGCCAGCTCACCGTTCCGGAGGACTTCGAACACCGGGGAGCTGTTTTTT. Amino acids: CASSPFRRTSNTGELFF.

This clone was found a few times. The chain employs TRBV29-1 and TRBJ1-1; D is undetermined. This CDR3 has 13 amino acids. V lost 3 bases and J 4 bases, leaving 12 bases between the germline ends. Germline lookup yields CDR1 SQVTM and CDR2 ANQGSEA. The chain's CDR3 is CSVDGGRGTEAFF. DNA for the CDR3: TGCAGCGTTGACGGCGGGCGGGGCACTGAAGCTTTCTTT.

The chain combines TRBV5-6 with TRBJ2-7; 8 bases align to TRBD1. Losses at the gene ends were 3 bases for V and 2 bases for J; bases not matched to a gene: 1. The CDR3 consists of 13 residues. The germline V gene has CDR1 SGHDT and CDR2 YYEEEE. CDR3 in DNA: TGTGCCAGCAGCTGGGACAGGACCTACGAGCAGTACTTC. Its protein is CASSWDRTYEQYF.

The CDR3 sequence: CASARNEQFF. The CDR3 nucleotides read TGTGCCAGCGCTCGGAATGAGCAGTTCTTC. The rearrangement uses TRBV6-6 and TRBJ2-1; D not certain. CDR1 MNHNY and CDR2 SVGAGI come from the germline V gene (reference sequence). The germline V and J ends were trimmed by 8 bases and 7 bases, with 6 bases remaining between them. This CDR3 has 10 residues.